What follows describes a single T cell receptor beta chain. Antigen: not known. The sample belongs to a study of T cell responses to AZD1222 COVID-19 vaccine. Turning to the study itself: Timing groups of about 4 and about 12 weeks for second doses were pooled. The study, taken as a whole, reports: Clonal diversity may have been underestimated, and the donors were mostly white British, with more females than males. The breadth and depth of Spike-specific TCRs increased once two AZD1222 doses had been given. The CD4 TCRs associated with vaccination extended across spike and predominated at 160-218 and 743-854.

The data were produced by immunoSEQ multiplex PCR, yet TCRdb's version contains in-frame clones alone and is incomplete. The sample holds 140,000 to 150,000 clones, 80% to 90% seen once. The CDR3 runs to 15 residues. Trimming took 2 bases from V and 5 from J; bases not matched to a gene: 9. CDR1 and CDR2 from the germline V gene are GTSNPN and SVGIG (reference sequence). The chain combines TRBV30 with TRBJ1-5; 7 nucleotides align to TRBD1. Sequenced here: peripheral blood, sampled on day 0 of AZD1222 vaccination. The receptor was isolated from an adult in good health. CDR3 sequence (DNA): TGTGCCTGGAGTCTGGCGGCCAGGGGGGATCAGCCCCAGCATTTT. This encodes CAWSLAARGDQPQHF. Filled out from reference TRBV30 and TRBJ1-5, the complete variable domain reads SQTIHQWPATLVQPVGSPLSLECTVEGTSNPNLYWYRQAAGRGLQLLFYSVGIGQISSEVPQNLSASRPQDRQFILSSKKLLLSDSGFYLCAWSLAARGDQPQHFGDGTRLSIL.